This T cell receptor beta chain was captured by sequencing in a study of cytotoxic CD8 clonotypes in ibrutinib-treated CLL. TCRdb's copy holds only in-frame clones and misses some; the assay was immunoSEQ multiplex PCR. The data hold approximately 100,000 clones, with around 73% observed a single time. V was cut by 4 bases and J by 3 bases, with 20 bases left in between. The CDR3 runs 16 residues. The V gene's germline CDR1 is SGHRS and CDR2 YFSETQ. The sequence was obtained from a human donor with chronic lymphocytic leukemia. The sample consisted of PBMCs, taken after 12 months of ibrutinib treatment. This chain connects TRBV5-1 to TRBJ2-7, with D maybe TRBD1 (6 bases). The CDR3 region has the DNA TGCGCCAGCAGCCGCTCAGGGACACAATCTTTCTACGAGCAGTACTTC. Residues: CASSRSGTQSFYEQYF.